This record looks at one TCR beta chain sequence and its context. Some clones are missing from TCRdb's copy, which holds only in-frame ones; the method was immunoSEQ multiplex PCR. The table lists fewer than 200,000 clones, more than 70% of them singletons. These data originate in a study of blood T cell repertoires in COVID-19. The TCR sequence derives from a woman aged 70-85 years who had recovered from COVID-19. Sequences were obtained from peripheral blood.

CDR3 nucleotide sequence: TGTGCCAGCAGTAAACAGGACCTATACAATGAGCAGTTCTTC. This codes for CASSKQDLYNEQFF. V usage is TRBV6-5 and J usage is TRBJ2-1, with D possibly TRBD1 on 5 matching bases. The CDR3 loop spans 14 amino acids. V lost 5 bases and J 4 bases, leaving 12 bases between the germline ends. The germline V gene encodes CDR1 MNHEY and CDR2 SVGAGI.